The clone carrying this T cell receptor beta chain was recorded many times. Trimming removed 6 bases at V and 9 bases at J, with 15 bases between. This CDR3 spans 13 amino acids. Per germline, CDR1 SGHTA and CDR2 FQGNSA. The sample is drawn from a study of CD8 T cells in ankylosing spondylitis. Preparation of TCR beta libraries was done by quantitative 5'-RACE with molecular barcodes. TCRdb re-called the 5' RACE reads with MiXCR, one entry per CDR3 protein. The data hold 110,000 to 150,000 distinct CDR3 sequences, with more than 7% observed a single time. The chain carries TRBV7-2 and TRBJ2-1; D perhaps matches TRBD1 (5 bases). The TCR originated in a male donor with ankylosing spondylitis. Sequencing was done on a sample of synovial fluid, either unsorted or a sorted T cell fraction (not recorded which). Here the CDR3 reads CASSYRGQGEQFF. CDR3 DNA sequence: TGTGCCAGCAGTTATAGAGGACAAGGTGAGCAGTTCTTC.